Below are 7 T cell receptor beta chains sequenced from a single sample in a study of T cell repertoires in ileal Crohn's disease. Generated by immunoSEQ multiplex PCR, the TCRdb table keeps only in-frame clones and is missing some. Among roughly 18,000 clones listed, approximately 87% were seen once. The sequencing input was ileal tissue. The receptor source for this set is an adult with Crohn's disease.

The chain couples TRBV30 to TRBJ1-6; 9 bases line up with TRBD1. The CDR3 is 13 residues long. After removal of 3 bases from V and 10 bases from J, the junction contained 4 bases not matched to a gene. CDR1 and CDR2 (germline): GTSNPN, SVGIG (reference sequence). The CDR3 sequence: CAWRRTGESPLHF. CDR3 DNA: TGTGCCTGGAGGCGGACAGGGGAATCACCCCTCCACTTT. The entire variable domain, with the rest obtained from reference TRBV30 and TRBJ1-6, is as follows: SQTIHQWPATLVQPVGSPLSLECTVEGTSNPNLYWYRQAAGRGLQLLFYSVGIGQISSEVPQNLSASRPQDRQFILSSKKLLLSDSGFYLCAWRRTGESPLHFGNGTRLTVT.

This chain links TRBV29-1 with TRBJ2-5, with D possibly TRBD2 on 5 matching bases. This CDR3 spans 13 amino acids. Germline loops: CDR1 SQVTM, CDR2 ANQGSEA. Trimming left V 4 bases short and J 1 base short, with 10 bases between. The CDR3 spells CSVVRSGQETQYF. CDR3 nucleotide sequence: TGCAGCGTTGTACGGAGCGGCCAAGAGACCCAGTACTTC. Using reference TRBV29-1 and TRBJ2-5 for the parts outside the CDR3, the full variable domain is SAVISQKPSRDICQRGTSLTIQCQVDSQVTMMFWYRQQPGQSLTLIATANQGSEATYESGFVIDKFPISRPNLTFSTLTVSNMSPEDSSIYLCSVVRSGQETQYFGPGTRLLVL.

The chain employs TRBV7-7 and TRBJ1-6; TRBD1 aligns across 7 bases. Germline V gene data show CDR1 as SSHAT and CDR2 as FNYEAQ (reference sequence). Losses at the gene ends were 5 bases for V and 7 bases for J; bases not matched to a gene: 11. This CDR3 is built from 16 residues. As DNA, the CDR3 is TGTGCCAGCAGCCCCCAACGGGACAGCCAGAATTCACCCCTCCACTTT. It translates to CASSPQRDSQNSPLHF.

The rearrangement links TRBV7-3 to TRBJ2-1; no clear D gene. Trimming cost V 4 bases and J 0 bases, with 19 bases left between them. Germline CDR1 is SGHTA and CDR2 is FQGTGA. This CDR3 contains 18 residues. In DNA form, the CDR3 reads TGTGCCAGCAGCTCCGAACAAATACAGAGTTTCTCCTACAATGAGCAGTTCTTC. It encodes CASSSEQIQSFSYNEQFF.

This chain uses TRBV4-2 with TRBJ2-5, with D maybe TRBD2 (5 bases). V lost 1 base and J lost 0, with 9 bases in between. This CDR3 comprises 15 residues. Germline CDR1 LGHNA, CDR2 YNFKEQ. This CDR3 is CASSQGPGDQETQYF. The CDR3 nucleotides read TGTGCCAGCAGCCAAGGCCCCGGGGACCAAGAGACCCAGTACTTC.

This clone occurred once. This chain connects TRBV29-1 to TRBJ1-2; 8 bases agree with TRBD1. The CDR3 has 14 amino acids. The ends lost 7 bases at V and 4 bases at J; junction bases unmatched: 11. The germline V gene encodes CDR1 SQVTM and CDR2 ANQGSEA. The CDR3 DNA sequence: TGCAGCGCCAGGGGGCAGGGGGTGAGCTATGGCTACACCTTC. Translating gives CSARGQGVSYGYTF.

This chain connects TRBV7-8 to TRBJ1-4; D not resolved. This CDR3 region has 15 residues. CDR1 SGHVS and CDR2 FQNEAQ come from the germline V gene. Deletions cut 4 bases from V and 0 bases from J, with 9 bases between. CDR3 bases: TGTGCCAGCAGCTCCTCAGGAACAACTAATGAAAAACTGTTTTTT. Protein sequence: CASSSSGTTNEKLFF.